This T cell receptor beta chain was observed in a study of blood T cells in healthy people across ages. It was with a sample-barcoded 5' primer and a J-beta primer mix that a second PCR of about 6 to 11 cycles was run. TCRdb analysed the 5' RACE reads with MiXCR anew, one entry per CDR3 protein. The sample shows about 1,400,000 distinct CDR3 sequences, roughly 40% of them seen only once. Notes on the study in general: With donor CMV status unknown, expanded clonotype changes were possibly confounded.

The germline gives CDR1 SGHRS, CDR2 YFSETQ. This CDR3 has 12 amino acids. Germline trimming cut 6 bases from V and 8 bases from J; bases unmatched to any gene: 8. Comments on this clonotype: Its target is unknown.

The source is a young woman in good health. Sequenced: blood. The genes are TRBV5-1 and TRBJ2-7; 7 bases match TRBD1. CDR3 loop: CASIVDREKQYF. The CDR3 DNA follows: TGCGCCAGCATCGTTGACAGGGAAAAGCAGTACTTC.